The clone carrying this T cell receptor beta chain was seen only once. The data originate from a study of blood T cell repertoires in COVID-19. On the study more broadly: Samples representing acute and convalescent COVID-19 were sourced from the United States, Italy and Spain. Sample material is recorded as cDNA or gDNA derived from T cells, B-cell-depleted T cells, or PBMCs.

The CDR3 loop spans 14 amino acids. The germline V gene encodes CDR1 MNHEY and CDR2 SMNVEV (reference sequence). The V gene lost 2 bases and the J gene lost 1 base, with 8 bases spanning the gap. As originally analysed: Reference gene primer amplification gave estimated nucleated cell counts. Assay used: immunoSEQ multiplex PCR; TCRdb lists only in-frame clones, some missing. Clone size and V and J calls were adopted from that table, with D and trimming inferred from the DNA. The sample carries about 120,000 clones, 80% recorded once. The gene calls are TRBV27 and TRBJ1-1, with D tentatively TRBD1 (6 bases). Sequenced input: peripheral blood. The receptor comes from a man aged 55 to 69 with active or convalescent COVID-19. CDR3 residues: CASSLGRGNTEAFF. The CDR3 coding sequence is TGTGCCAGCAGTTTAGGCAGGGGGAACACTGAAGCTTTCTTT.